These T cell receptor beta chains were read from a single sample in a study of brain metastases from non-small cell lung cancer. Data came from immunoSEQ multiplex PCR; TCRdb stores just in-frame clones and leaves some out. The sample has a few thousand clones; approximately 87% are singletons. Material for sequencing was primary lung tumor tissue. The origin of the receptors is a donor older than 35 with non-small cell lung cancer. CDR3s include the opening cysteine and the closing phenylalanine or tryptophan. Fields, in order: D gene, clone size, V gene, J gene, CDR3 protein, CDR3 DNA. D genes are given only for firm matches. A clone size is listed for some rows: how often the clone was seen (once, few, many), or a class if it is expanded.

>-|-|TRBV4-3|TRBJ1-1
CASSQDMGLEAFF
TGCGCCAGCAGCCAAGATATGGGACTTGAAGCTTTCTTT
>-|-|TRBV10-3|TRBJ1-1
CAISEFLTGTEAFF
TGTGCCATCAGTGAGTTTCTCACAGGGACTGAAGCTTTCTTT
>-|-|TRBV29-1|TRBJ1-2
CSVAGGNYGYTF
TGCAGCGTTGCTGGGGGTAACTATGGCTACACCTTC
>-|-|TRBV3-1/TRBV3-2|TRBJ2-7
CASSQAGRSSYEQYF
TGTGCCAGCAGCCAAGCGGGAAGGAGCTCCTATGAGCAGTACTTC
>TRBD1|-|TRBV3-1/TRBV3-2|TRBJ1-3
CASNRGTGNTIYF
TGTGCCAGCAACAGGGGTACTGGAAACACCATATATTTT
>-|-|TRBV30|TRBJ1-1
CAWSGGGREAFF
TGTGCCTGGAGTGGGGGGGGCCGGGAAGCTTTCTTT
>-|-|TRBV2|TRBJ1-6
CASSEQGVGSPLHF
TGTGCCAGCAGTGAACAGGGAGTAGGCTCACCCCTCCACTTT
>TRBD2|-|TRBV2|TRBJ2-5
CASSSELAGPVQYF
TGTGCCAGCAGTAGTGAGCTAGCGGGCCCCGTGCAGTACTTC
>-|-|TRBV9|TRBJ1-2
CASSSSGSGPEGYTF
TGTGCCAGCAGCTCAAGTGGGTCGGGGCCGGAAGGCTACACCTTC
>-|-|TRBV4-1|TRBJ2-1
CASSQERKQSSYNEQFF
TGCGCCAGCAGCCAAGAAAGGAAACAGAGCTCCTACAATGAGCAGTTCTTC
>TRBD1|-|TRBV19|TRBJ2-7
CASSIAGTGQEEQYF
TGTGCCAGTAGTATCGCCGGGACAGGGCAAGAAGAGCAGTACTTC
>-|few|TRBV6-1|TRBJ1-2
CASSEELTVLGRYTF
TGTGCCAGCAGTGAGGAGTTAACGGTTCTAGGTCGCTACACCTTC
>-|few|TRBV6-5|TRBJ1-6
CASRVDVSYNSPLHF
TGTGCCAGCAGGGTAGACGTCTCCTATAATTCACCCCTCCACTTT
>TRBD2|-|TRBV7-3|TRBJ2-1
CASSLGEGEQFF
TGTGCCAGCAGCTTAGGGGAGGGTGAGCAGTTCTTC
>-|-|TRBV19|TRBJ2-7
CASSIRGRDSEQYF
TGTGCCAGTAGTATAAGGGGCAGGGATTCCGAGCAGTACTTC
>-|-|TRBV18|TRBJ2-3
CASSPGPQAYF
TGTGCCAGCTCACCGGGGCCACAGGCATATTTT
>-|-|TRBV19|TRBJ2-7
CATLEANSYEQYF
TGTGCCACTCTCGAGGCGAATTCCTACGAGCAGTACTTC
>-|-|TRBV6-6|TRBJ2-5
CASSPGTLQETQYF
TGTGCCAGCAGTCCCGGGACGCTCCAAGAGACCCAGTACTTC
>-|-|TRBV14|TRBJ2-7
CASSQAYEQYF
TGTGCCAGCAGCCAAGCGTACGAGCAGTACTTC
>-|-|TRBV18|TRBJ2-1
CASSPPGGGPNNEQFF
TGTGCCAGCTCACCCCCGGGCGGGGGCCCAAACAATGAGCAGTTCTTC
>-|-|TRBV11-1|TRBJ2-5
CASSSDTYQGTQYF
TGTGCCAGCAGTTCAGACACCTACCAAGGGACCCAGTACTTC
>TRBD1|-|TRBV18|TRBJ1-2
CASSMDRINYGYTF
TGTGCCAGCTCCATGGACAGGATTAACTATGGCTACACCTTC
>-|-|TRBV9|TRBJ1-3
CASGCGDGNTIYF
TGTGCCAGCGGTTGTGGGGATGGAAACACCATATATTTT
>TRBD1|-|TRBV7-3|TRBJ2-7
CASSPDRGEQYF
TGTGCCAGCAGCCCGGACAGGGGCGAGCAGTACTTC
>TRBD1|few|TRBV2|TRBJ2-3
CASRTGASTDTQYF
TGTGCCAGCAGGACAGGGGCCAGCACAGATACGCAGTATTTT
>TRBD1|once|TRBV28|TRBJ2-5
CASSRQGQTQYF
TGTGCCAGCAGTCGACAGGGACAGACCCAGTACTTC
>-|-|TRBV11-1|TRBJ2-1
CASSLGRSYNEQFF
TGTGCCAGCAGCTTAGGTCGCAGCTACAATGAGCAGTTCTTC
>-|once|TRBV6-5|TRBJ1-5
CASSLRGSQPQHF
TGTGCCAGCAGTCTCAGGGGTTCTCAGCCCCAGCATTTT
>TRBD1|-|TRBV14|TRBJ1-2
CASSEFSTGDGYTF
TGTGCCAGCAGCGAATTCAGCACAGGGGATGGCTACACCTTC
>TRBD1|-|TRBV6-1|TRBJ1-2
CASSEEGAGGYTF
TGTGCCAGCAGTGAAGAGGGGGCAGGGGGCTACACCTTC
>TRBD2|-|TRBV27|TRBJ2-1
CATLGVAGGLYNEQFF
TGTGCCACCTTGGGGGTAGCGGGGGGTCTGTACAATGAGCAGTTCTTC
>-|-|TRBV19|TRBJ1-1
CASSSQGGSPEAFF
TGTGCCAGTAGTAGTCAGGGAGGAAGCCCTGAAGCTTTCTTT
>TRBD2|-|TRBV15|TRBJ2-1
CATSSGGASYNEQFF
TGTGCCACCAGCAGCGGGGGGGCCTCCTACAATGAGCAGTTCTTC
>-|-|TRBV5-6|TRBJ2-3
CASSPDTAPTDTQYF
TGTGCCAGCAGTCCAGACACAGCTCCCACAGATACGCAGTATTTT
>-|-|TRBV3-1/TRBV3-2|TRBJ2-1
CASSQVARAEQFF
TGTGCCAGCAGCCAAGTAGCCCGGGCTGAGCAGTTCTTC
>TRBD1|-|TRBV10-3|TRBJ1-6
CAITGGQGNSPLHF
TGTGCCATCACGGGGGGACAGGGAAATTCACCCCTCCACTTT
>-|-|TRBV12-5|TRBJ2-5
CASGLRSGVTQYF
TGTGCTAGTGGTCTTCGATCTGGGGTGACCCAGTACTTC
>-|-|TRBV29-1|TRBJ1-1
CSGEGTGNTEAFF
TGCAGCGGTGAGGGGACTGGGAACACTGAAGCTTTCTTT
>-|-|TRBV3-1/TRBV3-2|TRBJ1-1
CASSRTRMNTEAFF
TGTGCCAGCAGCAGGACTAGGATGAACACTGAAGCTTTCTTT
>-|-|TRBV5-6|TRBJ2-1
CASSLRKHPYNEQFF
TGTGCCAGCAGCTTGAGGAAGCACCCCTACAATGAGCAGTTCTTC
>TRBD1|-|TRBV30|TRBJ1-1
CAWLIQGAGEAFF
TGTGCCTGGCTTATACAGGGGGCTGGTGAAGCTTTCTTT
>-|-|TRBV4-1|TRBJ1-5
CASSLGIYQPQHF
TGCGCCAGCAGCCTTGGGATTTATCAGCCCCAGCATTTT
>TRBD1|-|TRBV6-5|TRBJ1-5
CASSYGQGMGQPQHF
TGTGCCAGCAGCTACGGACAGGGAATGGGTCAGCCCCAGCATTTT
>-|-|TRBV19|TRBJ1-5
CASKHSNQSQHF
TGTGCCAGTAAACATAGCAATCAGTCCCAGCATTTT
>TRBD1|-|TRBV10-3|TRBJ1-1
CAISTPGQGSTEAFF
TGTGCCATCAGTACACCGGGACAGGGATCCACTGAAGCTTTCTTT
>-|-|TRBV14|TRBJ1-3
CASSQDQGGSFGNTIYF
TGTGCCAGCAGCCAAGATCAAGGAGGAAGCTTTGGAAACACCATATATTTT
>TRBD1|-|TRBV6-5|TRBJ2-2
CASKQGAAGELFF
TGTGCCAGCAAACAGGGGGCGGCCGGGGAGCTGTTTTTT
>-|-|TRBV6-5|TRBJ2-7
CASSYSGHEQYF
TGTGCCAGCAGTTACAGCGGGCACGAGCAGTACTTC
>-|once|TRBV2|TRBJ2-5
CASRVLGGPGETQYF
TGTGCCAGCAGGGTATTGGGGGGGCCAGGAGAGACCCAGTACTTC
>-|-|TRBV5-1|TRBJ1-1
CASSLDSGTEVFF
TGCGCCAGCAGCTTAGACTCTGGCACTGAAGTTTTCTTT
>-|-|TRBV21-1|TRBJ2-3
CASSQGSGGGIDTQYF
TGTGCCAGCTCCCAAGGGTCAGGGGGAGGAATAGATACGCAGTATTTT
>TRBD2|-|TRBV6-5|TRBJ2-1
CASSYYASGGIGEQFF
TGTGCCAGCAGTTACTATGCTAGCGGGGGGATCGGTGAGCAGTTCTTC
>-|-|TRBV12-3/TRBV12-4|TRBJ2-7
CASSFGPYEQYF
TGTGCCAGCAGTTTTGGCCCCTACGAGCAGTACTTC
>-|once|TRBV2|TRBJ1-2
CASSPGPPSGYTF
TGTGCCAGCAGCCCTGGACCCCCAAGCGGCTACACCTTC
>-|-|TRBV5-1|TRBJ1-2
CASSLNRNYGYTF
TGCGCCAGCAGCTTGAATCGGAACTATGGCTACACCTTC
>TRBD1|-|TRBV29-1|TRBJ2-2
CSVCPTGGGTGELFF
TGCAGCGTTTGCCCGACAGGGGGCGGCACCGGGGAGCTGTTTTTT
>-|-|TRBV19|TRBJ1-3
CASNDPGEANTIYF
TGTGCCAGTAATGATCCCGGTGAAGCAAACACCATATATTTT
>TRBD2|-|TRBV15|TRBJ2-7
CATSRDPGGEQYF
TGTGCCACCAGCAGAGATCCGGGGGGCGAGCAGTACTTC
>-|-|TRBV7-2|TRBJ1-1
CASILRQANTEAFF
TGTGCCAGCATTCTTCGACAGGCGAACACTGAAGCTTTCTTT